This record looks at one T cell receptor beta chain sequence and its context. As yet, its antigen is unknown. The sample originates from a study of T cell clonotyping in hematopoietic cell transplantation. Study background: Recipient samples before transplant were obtained post-cytoreduction. Overall study results and limits: At the given depth, recipient repertoires were over 95% de novo clonotypes.

Germline V gene sequence: CDR1 SQVTM, CDR2 ANQGSEA. V shed 5 bases, J shed 1 base, and the junction held 7 bases outside the gene matches. This CDR3 region has 15 residues. Specified time point: recipient sample about 28 days before transplant, after cytoreduction. Libraries were prepared by immunoSEQ multiplex PCR; TCRdb keeps only in-frame clonotypes and omits some of them. The sample has tens of thousands of clones; around 83% are singletons. The sequence was collected from a man aged 60 to 69 with myelodysplastic syndrome. Some clones in this sample may be carry-over from other donors' samples. Here the sequenced sample was peripheral blood mononuclear cells, taken before stem cell transplant. This sequence joins TRBV29-1 and TRBJ1-5, with 8 bases fitting TRBD1. CDR3 in amino acids: CSVITGGTSNQPQHF. CDR3 nucleotide sequence: TGCAGCGTTATAACAGGGGGAACGAGCAATCAGCCCCAGCATTTT. Looking up the rest from reference TRBV29-1 and TRBJ1-5 gives the full variable domain: SAVISQKPSRDICQRGTSLTIQCQVDSQVTMMFWYRQQPGQSLTLIATANQGSEATYESGFVIDKFPISRPNLTFSTLTVSNMSPEDSSIYLCSVITGGTSNQPQHFGDGTRLSIL.